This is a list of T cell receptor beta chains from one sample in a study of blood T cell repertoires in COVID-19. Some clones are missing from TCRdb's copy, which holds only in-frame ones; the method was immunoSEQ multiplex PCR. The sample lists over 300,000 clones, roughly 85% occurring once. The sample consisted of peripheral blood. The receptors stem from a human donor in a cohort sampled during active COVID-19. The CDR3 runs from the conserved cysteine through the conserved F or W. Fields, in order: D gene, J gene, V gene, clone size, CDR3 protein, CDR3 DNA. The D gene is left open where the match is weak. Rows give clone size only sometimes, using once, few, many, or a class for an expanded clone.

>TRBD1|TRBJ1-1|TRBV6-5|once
CASIQGGLNTEAFF
TGTGCCAGCATCCAGGGGGGATTGAACACTGAAGCTTTCTTT
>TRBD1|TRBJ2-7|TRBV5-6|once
CASSYRTGISYEQYF
TGTGCCAGCAGCTACAGGACAGGGATTTCCTACGAGCAGTACTTC
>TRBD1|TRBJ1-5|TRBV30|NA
CAWSSGGTQPQHF
TGTGCCTGGAGTTCAGGGGGTACTCAGCCCCAGCATTTT
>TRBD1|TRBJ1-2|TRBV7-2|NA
CASRLETGAIGYTF
TGTGCCAGCAGACTAGAGACAGGGGCGATCGGCTACACCTTC
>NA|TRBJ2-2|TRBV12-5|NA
CASGLGSGEGPAGELFF
TGTGCTAGTGGTTTAGGTTCAGGGGAGGGGCCGGCCGGGGAGCTGTTTTTT
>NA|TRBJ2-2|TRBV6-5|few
CASEEVVGTGELFF
TGTGCCAGCGAAGAGGTCGTCGGCACCGGGGAGCTGTTTTTT
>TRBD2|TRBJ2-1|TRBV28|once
CASSLLDSGGFNEQFF
TGTGCCAGCAGTTTATTAGATAGCGGGGGTTTCAATGAGCAGTTCTTC
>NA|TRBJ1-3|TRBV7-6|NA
CASSSTATSGNTIYF
TGTGCCAGCAGCTCGACAGCGACCTCTGGAAACACCATATATTTT
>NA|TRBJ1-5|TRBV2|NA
CASSIRVIDNQPQHF
TGTGCCAGCAGTATCAGGGTAATAGACAATCAGCCCCAGCATTTT
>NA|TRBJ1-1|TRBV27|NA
CASSSLARDTEAFF
TGTGCCAGCAGTTCGTTAGCACGGGATACTGAAGCTTTCTTT
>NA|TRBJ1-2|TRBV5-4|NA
CASSPGQNPYGYTF
TGTGCCAGCAGCCCTGGACAGAACCCCTATGGCTACACCTTC
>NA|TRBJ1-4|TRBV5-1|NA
CASSSRGDFTNEKLFF
TGCGCCAGCAGCTCTCGCGGGGATTTTACTAATGAAAAACTGTTTTTT
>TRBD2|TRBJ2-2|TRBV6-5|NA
CASSSRGGSGELFF
TGTGCCAGCAGTTCCCGGGGGGGATCCGGGGAGCTGTTTTTT
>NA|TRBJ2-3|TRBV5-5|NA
CASSSTGQGTDTQYF
TGTGCCAGCAGCTCTACAGGCCAGGGAACAGATACGCAGTATTTT
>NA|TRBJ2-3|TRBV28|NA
CASRIGRGYTDTQYF
TGTGCCAGCAGGATCGGACGGGGATACACAGATACGCAGTATTTT
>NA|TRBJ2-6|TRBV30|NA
CAWDSGSGANVLTF
TGTGCCTGGGACAGTGGCTCTGGGGCCAACGTCCTGACTTTC
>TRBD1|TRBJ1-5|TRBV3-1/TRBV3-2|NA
CASSQSKSDRGWPQHF
TGTGCCAGCAGCCAATCTAAATCGGACAGGGGATGGCCCCAGCATTTT
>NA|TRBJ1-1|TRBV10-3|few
CAISGGQDMNTEAFF
TGTGCCATCAGTGGAGGTCAGGACATGAACACTGAAGCTTTCTTT
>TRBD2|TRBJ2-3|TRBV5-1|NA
CASSTGLAGSDTQYF
TGCGCCAGCAGCACGGGACTAGCGGGATCAGATACGCAGTATTTT
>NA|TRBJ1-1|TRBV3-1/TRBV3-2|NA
CASSPDLVRAEAFF
TGTGCCAGCAGCCCAGACTTGGTCCGCGCTGAAGCTTTCTTT
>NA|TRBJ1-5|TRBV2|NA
CASSELGLFQPQHF
TGTGCCAGCAGTGAACTCGGACTCTTCCAGCCCCAGCATTTT
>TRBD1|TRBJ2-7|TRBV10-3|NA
CAISESTGDEQYF
TGTGCCATCAGTGAGTCGACAGGGGACGAGCAGTACTTC
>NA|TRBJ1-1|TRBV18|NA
CASSHSDSKNTEAFF
TGTGCCAGCTCACACTCTGACAGTAAGAACACTGAAGCTTTCTTT